This TCR beta chain came from a study of CD4+ T cells in melanoma. This clone has just a few counts. Assay used: immunoSEQ multiplex PCR; TCRdb lists only in-frame clones, some missing. The table records roughly 3,500 clones, roughly 72% of them present only once. This CDR3 spans 18 amino acids. CDR1 is LGHNA, CDR2 YNFKEQ, per germline. J lost 0 bases, V lost 1 base, and 2 bases had no gene match. V usage is TRBV4-2 and J usage is TRBJ2-1; 14 positions agree with TRBD2. Sample: tumor tissue. This sequence originates from a human donor with melanoma. CDR3 residues: CASSQGTSGRFSYNEQFF. The CDR3 DNA reads TGTGCCAGCAGCCAAGGGACTAGCGGGAGGTTCTCCTACAATGAGCAGTTCTTC.